This entry lists 14 T cell receptor beta chains sequenced from one sample in a study of blood T cell repertoires in COVID-19. Assay used: immunoSEQ multiplex PCR; TCRdb lists only in-frame clones, some missing. Among roughly 290,000 clones, about 82% were seen once, and the ten largest hold approximately 3.8%. Sample: peripheral blood. All receptors come from a woman aged 45-60 years with active or convalescent COVID-19.

The chain is built from TRBV9 and TRBJ2-5; TRBD2 matches 12 bases. Germline V CDR1 and CDR2: SGDLS, YYNGEE. This CDR3 region has 17 residues. The V and J ends lost 0 bases and 1 base, in that order; junction bases with no gene match: 4. The CDR3 DNA reads TGTGCCAGCAGCGTAGATGGGACTAGCGGGCCCCAAGAGACCCAGTACTTC. It translates to CASSVDGTSGPQETQYF.

Concerning this clone: At the DNA level, this CDR3 is encoded by other sequences in the same sample as well. The gene calls are TRBV18 and TRBJ1-2; 8 positions agree with TRBD1. The CDR3 is made up of 13 amino acids. The germline gives CDR1 KGHSH, CDR2 LQKENI. The V segment lost 3 bases and the J segment 7 bases; nucleotides outside the gene matches: 4. As DNA, the CDR3 is TGTGCCAGCTCACCCTTAGGACAGGGTGGCTACACCTTC. This translates into CASSPLGQGGYTF.

The CDR3 DNA is TGTGCCAGCAGGTTTGGCAGGGGAAGTAGCAATCAGCCCCAGCATTTT. Translated, it gives CASRFGRGSSNQPQHF. The rearrangement links TRBV2 to TRBJ1-5; D perhaps matches TRBD1 (6 bases). Germline V gene sequence: CDR1 SNHLY, CDR2 FYNNEI. The ends were cut back, 6 bases at V and 0 bases at J, with 15 bases in the middle. The CDR3 is 16 amino acids.

V gene TRBV27 combines with J gene TRBJ1-6; tentative D call: TRBD1 (5 bases). Germline CDR1 and CDR2: MNHEY and SMNVEV (reference sequence). The CDR3 runs to 15 residues. Deletions cut 0 bases from V and 8 bases from J, with 11 bases between. The CDR3 coding sequence is TGTGCCAGCAGTTTATCGAGGGGAGGGTATTCACCCCTCCACTTT. The encoded protein is CASSLSRGGYSPLHF.

The DNA of the CDR3 is TGCGCCAGCAGCCAGCCGACAGACAACTCTGGAAACACCATATATTTT. Its translation: CASSQPTDNSGNTIYF. The V gene is TRBV4-1, the J gene TRBJ1-3, with D perhaps TRBD1 (5 bases). Trimming took 3 bases from V and 0 from J, leaving 12 bases between them. Germline V CDR1 and CDR2: MGHRA, YSYEKL. The length of the CDR3 is 16 residues.

The chain has TRBV28 and TRBJ2-7; D ambiguous. The CDR3 spans 14 residues. V lost 6 bases, J lost 3 bases, and 15 bases lay in between. The germline CDR1 and CDR2 sequences are MDHEN and SYDVKM. The CDR3 DNA is TGTGCCAGCAGAAACCCCAGGAACTTCTACGAGCAGTACTTC. It codes for CASRNPRNFYEQYF. Drawing the rest from reference TRBV28 and TRBJ2-7, the complete variable domain is DVKVTQSSRYLVKRTGEKVFLECVQDMDHENMFWYRQDPGLGLRLIYFSYDVKMKEKGDIPEGYSVSREKKERFSLILESASTNQTSMYLCASRNPRNFYEQYFGPGTRLTVT.

CDR3 sequence: CASSRQVAGLEPELFF. The CDR3 nucleotides read TGCGCCAGCAGCCGGCAGGTAGCGGGACTAGAGCCGGAGCTGTTTTTT. This rearrangement joins TRBV5-1 to TRBJ2-2; the match to TRBD2 covers 8 bases. CDR1 is SGHRS, CDR2 YFSETQ, per germline. The CDR3 is 16 amino acids. J was trimmed by 10 bases and V by 4 bases; bases with no gene match: 15.

This chain links TRBV6-5 with TRBJ2-2, with 7 positions matching TRBD1. Germline V CDR1 and CDR2: MNHEY, SVGAGI. With V trimmed by 5 bases and J by 5 bases, 8 bases remained unmatched. The CDR3 spans 15 residues. CDR3 in amino acids: CASSPLGTETGELFF. In nucleotides, the CDR3 is TGTGCCAGCAGTCCACTGGGGACAGAAACCGGGGAGCTGTTTTTT.

The genes are TRBV19 and TRBJ1-4; 9 nucleotides align to TRBD1. The CDR3 consists of 16 residues. Germline CDR1 LNHDA, CDR2 SQIVND (reference sequence). Trimming at V came to 9 bases and at J to 0 bases, leaving 8 bases not matched to a gene. The CDR3 nucleotides read TGTGCCAGGAGAAGGACAGGGGAAGCAACTAATGAAAAACTGTTTTTT. It encodes CARRRTGEATNEKLFF.

The chain joins TRBV10-3 to TRBJ2-7; 7 nucleotides agree with TRBD1. Germline CDR1 and CDR2: ENHRY and SYGVKD. The CDR3 sequence is 14 residues long. The J segment lost 3 bases and the V segment lost 6 bases, leaving 8 bases of the junction unmatched. For the CDR3, the DNA is TGTGCCATCAGGGGGACAGCAAGTCGCTACGAGCAGTACTTC. Its protein product is CAIRGTASRYEQYF.

The V and J genes are TRBV24-1 and TRBJ2-2; 9 positions match TRBD1. Trimming removed 1 base from V and 3 bases from J; junction bases left unmatched: 8. Germline V gene data show CDR1 as KGHDR and CDR2 as SFDVKD. This CDR3 spans 18 amino acids. The CDR3 is CATSDFPDRGRDTGELFF. CDR3 nucleotides: TGTGCCACCAGTGATTTTCCGGACAGGGGACGGGACACCGGGGAGCTGTTTTTT.

J is TRBJ2-1 and V is TRBV24-1; 7 nucleotides agree with TRBD2. V was clipped by 5 bases and J by 6 bases; unmatched bases: 12. The CDR3 has 16 amino acids. The germline CDR1 and CDR2 sequences are KGHDR and SFDVKD. In DNA form, the CDR3 reads TGTGCCACCAGTGCCCCGGGAGGTAAAGACGGCAATGAGCAGTTCTTC. Translating gives CATSAPGGKDGNEQFF.

The V call is TRBV6-1, the J call TRBJ2-3; TRBD2 agrees at 11 bases. The CDR3 has 16 amino acids. The trim removed 4 bases at V and 2 bases at J, leaving 5 bases unmatched. The germline CDR1 and CDR2 sequences are MNHNS and SASEGT. DNA for the CDR3: TGTGCCAGCAGTGTAGGTAGCGGGGGGGACACAGATACGCAGTATTTT. This sequence encodes CASSVGSGGDTDTQYF.

V usage is TRBV7-2 and J usage is TRBJ1-1; D ambiguous. Germline V CDR1 and CDR2: SGHTA, FQGNSA. The CDR3 totals 14 residues. Trimming shortened V by 6 bases and J by 1 base, and 12 bases separated the two germline ends. The CDR3 DNA is TGTGCCAGCAGTACCAATCTCAGGAACACTGAAGCTTTCTTT. This translates into CASSTNLRNTEAFF. Full variable domain (rest looked up from reference TRBV7-2 and TRBJ1-1): GAGVSQSPSNKVTEKGKDVELRCDPISGHTALYWYRQSLGQGLEFLIYFQGNSAPDKSGLPSDRFSAERTGGSVSTLTIQRTQQEDSAVYLCASSTNLRNTEAFFGQGTRLTVV.